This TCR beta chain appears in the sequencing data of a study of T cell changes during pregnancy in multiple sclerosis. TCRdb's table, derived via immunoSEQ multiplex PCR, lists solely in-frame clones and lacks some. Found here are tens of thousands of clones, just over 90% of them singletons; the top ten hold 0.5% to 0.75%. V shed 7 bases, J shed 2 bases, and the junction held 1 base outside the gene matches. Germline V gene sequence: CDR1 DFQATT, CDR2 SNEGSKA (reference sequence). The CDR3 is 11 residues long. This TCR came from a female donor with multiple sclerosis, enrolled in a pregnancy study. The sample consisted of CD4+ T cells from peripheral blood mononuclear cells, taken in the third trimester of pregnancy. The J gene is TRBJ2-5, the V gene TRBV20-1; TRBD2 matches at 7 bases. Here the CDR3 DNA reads TGCAGTGGGGGGGGGCAAGAGACCCAGTACTTC. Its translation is CSGGGQETQYF.